The rows below give T cell receptor beta chains drawn from one sample of a study of blood T cell repertoires in COVID-19. The protocol was immunoSEQ multiplex PCR, while the TCRdb copy is restricted to in-frame clones and leaves out a portion. This repertoire shows tens of thousands of clones, about 89% found once; its top ten account for under 5.5%. What was sequenced was peripheral blood. The receptors were sampled from a man between 60 and 75 years old with COVID-19, enrolled during active disease. Both conserved end residues are part of each CDR3. A D gene is named only where the DNA matches it firmly. Clone size is not always given. Where it is, it says once, few, many or a class for expanded clones.

TRBJ1-2,TRBV6-5,-,TRBD1,TGTGCCAGCAGTCGGGGACAGGGGGGCGGCTACACCTTC,CASSRGQGGGYTF
TRBJ2-2,TRBV4-1,-,-,TGCGCCAGCAGCGCCATCTTACGAGGGGGTACCGGGGAGCTGTTTTTT,CASSAILRGGTGELFF
TRBJ2-7,TRBV4-1,few,TRBD1,TGCGCCAGCAGCCGGGGACAGAACTACGAGCAGTACTTC,CASSRGQNYEQYF
TRBJ2-1,TRBV2,-,-,TGTGCCAGCGTCCCTGAGATTGGGGGCGATGAGCAGTTCTTC,CASVPEIGGDEQFF
TRBJ1-1,TRBV5-1,-,-,TGCGCCAGCAGCTTGGATCGGGGGAACACTGAAGCTTTCTTT,CASSLDRGNTEAFF
TRBJ1-5,TRBV19,-,-,TGTGCCAGTAGTATCGATGGACGGACTAATAGCAATCAGCCCCAGCATTTT,CASSIDGRTNSNQPQHF
TRBJ2-3,TRBV5-4,-,TRBD2,TGTGCCTACCGAGCGGGAGTATTAGATACGCAGTATTTT,CAYRAGVLDTQYF
TRBJ1-2,TRBV5-1,-,-,TGCGCCAGCAGCCAACAGGATAACTATGGCTACACCTTC,CASSQQDNYGYTF
TRBJ2-1,TRBV27,-,-,TGTGCCAGCGGGGGGAATGAGCAGTTCTTC,CASGGNEQFF
TRBJ2-4,TRBV28,-,TRBD2,TGTGCCAGCAGCTCTAGCGGGAGGGCTAGCATTCAGTACTTC,CASSSSGRASIQYF
TRBJ2-7,TRBV6-5,-,TRBD2,TGTGCCAGCAGGCGGGGGGTAGAGAACGAGCAGTACTTC,CASRRGVENEQYF
TRBJ1-1,TRBV4-2,-,-,TGTGCCAGCAGCCAAGATCCGGGGAGCAACACTGAAGCTTTCTTT,CASSQDPGSNTEAFF
TRBJ2-7,TRBV5-4,-,-,TGTGCCAGCAGCTTTGGCCAGGGAACCTACGAGCAGTACTTC,CASSFGQGTYEQYF
TRBJ2-1,TRBV7-9,once,TRBD1,TGTGCCAGCAGCTTAGCGTTGGGACAGGGGGCGAATGAGCAGTTCTTC,CASSLALGQGANEQFF
TRBJ2-7,TRBV19,once,TRBD1,TGTGCCAGTAGTATAGCGACAGGGGAACCCTACGAGCAGTACTTC,CASSIATGEPYEQYF
TRBJ1-5,TRBV2,-,-,TGTGCCAGCAGCTACGGGCAGGGCCGACAGCCCCAGCATTTT,CASSYGQGRQPQHF
TRBJ1-6,TRBV5-6,-,-,TGTGCCAGCAGCCCGACACGGGAGGATTCACCCCTCCACTTT,CASSPTREDSPLHF
TRBJ2-7,TRBV18,-,-,TGTGCCAGCTCCCCGCCGGGACGGGGGAGCTCCTACGAGCAGTACTTC,CASSPPGRGSSYEQYF
TRBJ1-6,TRBV30,-,-,TGTGCCTGGAGTGTGAGGGCGGGGAACTCACCCCTCCACTTT,CAWSVRAGNSPLHF
TRBJ2-2,TRBV6-5,-,-,TGTGCCAGCAGTTACCGGAGGGCCGGCACCGGGGAGCTGTTTTTT,CASSYRRAGTGELFF
TRBJ1-5,TRBV29-1,-,-,TGCAGCGTGGGTACCCTGAGGGATCAGCCCCAGCATTTT,CSVGTLRDQPQHF
TRBJ2-3,TRBV4-1,-,-,TGCGCCAGCAGCCAGGGGATTAGCGGAAGCACAGATACGCAGTATTTT,CASSQGISGSTDTQYF
TRBJ1-1,TRBV6-6,-,-,TGTGCCAGCAGTTACGATGGACAGCACACTGAAGCTTTCTTT,CASSYDGQHTEAFF
TRBJ1-4,TRBV4-2,-,-,TGTGCCAGCAGCCAAGAGCGGGGAGGTAATGAAAAACTGTTTTTT,CASSQERGGNEKLFF
TRBJ2-7,TRBV15,-,TRBD2,TGTGCCACCAGCAGAGATGAAGTAGCGGGAGTCCACGAGCAGTACTTC,CATSRDEVAGVHEQYF
TRBJ2-2,TRBV28,-,-,TGTGCCAGCAGGCCGACAGTAGCGAACACCGGGGAGCTGTTTTTT,CASRPTVANTGELFF
TRBJ1-1,TRBV7-6,-,-,TGTGCCAGCAGCTTATACTCCCCCCAGGGCAGGGGTAGGTCTGAAGCTTTCTTT,CASSLYSPQGRGRSEAFF
TRBJ2-7,TRBV19,-,-,TGTGCCAGTAGTCCGCGGAACTATCCTTACGAGCAGTACTTC,CASSPRNYPYEQYF
TRBJ1-1,TRBV10-3,few,TRBD1,TGTGCCATCAGTGCCTCCCGGACAGGCGTGGGAACTGAAGCTTTCTTT,CAISASRTGVGTEAFF
TRBJ2-2,TRBV10-1,-,-,TGCGCCAGCAGTGTACAGCCCTCGAACACCGGGGAGCTGTTTTTT,CASSVQPSNTGELFF
TRBJ1-2,TRBV4-1,-,TRBD1,TGCGCCAGCAGCCGAGGACAGGGCCATAACTATGGCTACACCTTC,CASSRGQGHNYGYTF
TRBJ2-3,TRBV18,-,TRBD1,TGTGCCAGCTCACCACGCACTGGAGGACAGGGAACAGATACGCAGTATTTT,CASSPRTGGQGTDTQYF
TRBJ1-1,TRBV5-6,-,TRBD1,TGTGCCAGCAGCCCCGACAGGGACGGCACTGAAGCTTTCTTT,CASSPDRDGTEAFF
TRBJ1-6,TRBV28,-,-,TGTGCCAGCAGTTTTCCCGGTTCACCCCTCCACTTT,CASSFPGSPLHF
TRBJ2-2,TRBV15,once,-,TGTGCCACCAGCAGAGATCGTGGCGGGACTTTATCTGGGGAGCTGTTTTTT,CATSRDRGGTLSGELFF
TRBJ2-2,TRBV2,-,TRBD1,TGTGCCAGCCGGGACAGGGTAAACACCGGGGAGCTGTTTTTT,CASRDRVNTGELFF
TRBJ2-3,TRBV9,-,TRBD1,TGTGCCAGCTCGGAGGGACAGGGGATGGGAGATACGCAGTATTTT,CASSEGQGMGDTQYF
TRBJ1-2,TRBV2,-,-,TGTGCCAGCATGGGAGCTAACTATGGCTACACCTTC,CASMGANYGYTF
TRBJ1-3,TRBV3-1/TRBV3-2,-,TRBD1,TGTGCCAGCAGCCGGGACAGCTCTGGAAACACCATATATTTT,CASSRDSSGNTIYF
TRBJ1-5,TRBV11-2,-,-,TGTGCCAGCAGCTTTTCTGGCAATCAGCCCCAGCATTTT,CASSFSGNQPQHF
TRBJ2-3,TRBV28,-,TRBD2,TGTGCCAGCAAGACTAGCGCCACAGATACGCAGTATTTT,CASKTSATDTQYF
TRBJ1-5,TRBV30,-,-,TGTGCCTGGAGTGCGGATCAGGGCAGGCAGCCCCAGCATTTT,CAWSADQGRQPQHF
TRBJ2-6,TRBV19,-,-,TGTGCCAGTAGTGCCGGGAGTTTCCCTGGGGCCAACGTCCTGACTTTC,CASSAGSFPGANVLTF
TRBJ2-3,TRBV29-1,-,TRBD1,TGCAGCATGGGACAGGGGGTGGCAGATACGCAGTATTTT,CSMGQGVADTQYF
TRBJ1-5,TRBV5-1,-,-,TGCGCCAGCCGGTATAGCAATCAGCCCCAGCATTTT,CASRYSNQPQHF
TRBJ1-5,TRBV10-3,-,-,TGTGCCATCAGTGATGTCAGAAATCAGCCCCAGCATTTT,CAISDVRNQPQHF
TRBJ2-1,TRBV19,-,-,TGTGCCAGTAGGAAGACGGACAGTGTGAATGAGCAGTTCTTC,CASRKTDSVNEQFF
TRBJ1-6,TRBV5-1,once,TRBD1,TGCGCCAGCAGCTTGGGGGGACAGGGGAATTCACCCCTCCACTTT,CASSLGGQGNSPLHF
TRBJ2-1,TRBV7-2,-,-,TGTGCCAGCAGCTTAGGGCTGCTCCCGACCTACAATGAGCAGTTCTTC,CASSLGLLPTYNEQFF
TRBJ2-7,TRBV2,-,-,TGTGCCAGCACCACGGACAGAGCCACTATTGGGCAGTACTTC,CASTTDRATIGQYF
TRBJ2-5,TRBV11-3,few,-,TGTGCCAGCTCGACGACATCAGGGGTTCATGAGACCCAGTACTTC,CASSTTSGVHETQYF
TRBJ2-1,TRBV18,-,-,TGTGCCAGCTCACCTTCGGTTTCGAGCTCCTACAATGAGCAGTTCTTC,CASSPSVSSSYNEQFF
TRBJ2-5,TRBV6-5,-,-,TGTGCCAGCAGTTACTCCCTCGGGGAGACCCAGTACTTC,CASSYSLGETQYF